These 21 T cell receptor beta chains were all obtained from the same sample, sequenced in a study of cytomegalovirus exposure and HLA in healthy donors. The study ran its PCR with 60 Vbeta and 13 Jbeta primers. Profiling relied on immunoSEQ multiplex PCR, and the TCRdb table lists in-frame clones only, not all of them. The repertoire holds under 130,000 clones, with around four fifths as singletons. Sequencing was done on a sample of PBMCs. The receptors come from a woman aged 40 to 50 in good health and CMV-seropositive.

This clone has just a few counts. The chain combines TRBV7-9 with TRBJ1-1; D not resolved. This CDR3 contains 13 residues. In germline, CDR1 is SEHNR, CDR2 FQNEAQ (reference sequence). The V end lost 10 bases, the J end lost 1 base, and 13 bases lay between the germline ends. CDR3: CATRTTSNTEAFF. The CDR3 region has the DNA TGTGCCACCAGGACGACATCGAACACTGAAGCTTTCTTT.

Only a few counts were recorded for this clone. V usage is TRBV7-9 and J usage is TRBJ1-2; 9 bases agree with TRBD1. Germline V lookup: CDR1 SEHNR, CDR2 FQNEAQ (reference sequence). V shed 5 bases and J 8 bases; nucleotides not matched to a gene: 15. The CDR3 runs 16 residues. CDR3 in DNA: TGTGCCAGCAGCAGGGGGGGGACAGGGCTTGATCCAGGCTACACCTTC. Encoded protein: CASSRGGTGLDPGYTF.

The chain recombines TRBV5-1 with TRBJ2-5; 7 nucleotides line up with TRBD1. The J call may be incorrect, as the DNA end agrees better with TRBJ2-7. The germline V gene encodes CDR1 SGHRS and CDR2 YFSETQ. The CDR3 is 17 residues long. The CDR3: CASSPHSDRPSSYEQYF. The CDR3 nucleotides read TGCGCCAGCAGCCCGCATTCGGACAGGCCCAGCTCCTACGAGCAGTACTTC.

On this clone itself: This specimen includes other DNA sequences encoding the same CDR3. The chain links TRBV27 to TRBJ2-3; D gene uncertain. The CDR3 sequence is 13 residues long. With 8 bases removed from V and 2 bases from J, the gap between germline ends came to 11 bases. Per the germline V gene, CDR1 is MNHEY and CDR2 is SMNVEV (reference sequence). CDR3 in DNA: TGTGCCAGCGCGGAATCCTACACAGATACGCAGTATTTT. Its protein product is CASAESYTDTQYF.

The chain recombines TRBV4-2 with TRBJ2-7; the match to TRBD1 covers 10 bases. This CDR3 spans 17 amino acids. J lost 7 bases, V lost 0 bases, and 12 bases had no gene match. Germline V gene lookup returns CDR1 LGHNA and CDR2 YNFKEQ. CDR3 in DNA: TGTGCCAGCAGCCAAGAGGTCCGGGACAGGGGTGTCTTTGAGCAGTACTTC. Its protein product is CASSQEVRDRGVFEQYF.

The CDR3 reads CASSSAVAEQYF. Written as DNA, the CDR3 is TGTGCCAGCTCGTCCGCAGTTGCTGAGCAGTACTTC. The chain joins TRBV25-1 to TRBJ2-7; D is undetermined. From germline, CDR1 is MGHDK and CDR2 SYGVNS. V was clipped by 8 bases and J by 7 bases, with 15 bases between them. CDR3 length: 12 amino acids.

This sequence joins TRBV13 and TRBJ2-2; maybe TRBD1 (6 bases). Germline CDR1 reads PRHDT; CDR2 reads FYEKMQ (reference sequence). Trimming left V 6 bases short and J 6 bases short, with 17 bases between. There are 15 residues in the CDR3. CDR3 protein: CASRLTGIGAGELFF. The DNA of the CDR3 is TGTGCCAGCAGGTTAACAGGGATTGGGGCCGGGGAGCTGTTTTTT.

This clone was seen more than once but under ten times. This chain uses TRBV5-4 with TRBJ2-2; 12 bases align to TRBD2. The junction had 10 bases not matched to a gene; V was cut back by 1 base and J by 0 bases. This CDR3 spans 20 amino acids. Germline V gene lookup returns CDR1 SGHNT and CDR2 YYREEE (reference sequence). CDR3 region: CASSLTGLAGSKTNTGELFF. The CDR3 DNA follows: TGTGCCAGCAGCTTGACCGGACTAGCGGGGTCAAAAACGAACACCGGGGAGCTGTTTTTT. Full variable domain (rest looked up from reference TRBV5-4 and TRBJ2-2): ETGVTQSPTHLIKTRGQQVTLRCSSQSGHNTVSWYQQALGQGPQFIFQYYREEENGRGNFPPRFSGLQFPNYSSELNVNALELDDSALYLCASSLTGLAGSKTNTGELFFGEGSRLTVL.

V is TRBV5-1 and J is TRBJ2-1, with a tentative D call TRBD2 (6 bases). The germline gives CDR1 SGHRS, CDR2 YFSETQ. Between the trimmed V and J ends, which lost 4 bases and 14 bases, there was a span of 13 bases. The CDR3 length is 11 residues. The CDR3 is CASSPGEEEFF. The CDR3 region has the DNA TGCGCCAGCAGCCCGGGGGAGGAAGAGTTCTTC.

J is TRBJ2-7 and V is TRBV16; 8 bases line up with TRBD1. This CDR3 is 16 amino acids long. Germline trimming cut 3 bases from V and 0 bases from J; bases unmatched to any gene: 7. Germline CDR1 is KGHSY and CDR2 is FQNENV. Written as DNA, the CDR3 is TGTGCCAGCAGCCAGCCGGACAGGGCGAGCTCCTACGAGCAGTACTTC. Encoded protein: CASSQPDRASSYEQYF.

The rearrangement joins TRBV28 to TRBJ2-7, with TRBD2 matching 7 bases. Germline V gene lookup returns CDR1 MDHEN and CDR2 SYDVKM. V lost 9 bases to trimming and J lost 0 bases; unmatched junction nucleotides: 20. This CDR3 is built from 18 residues. In DNA, the CDR3 is TGTGCCAGTCGCATGTATACGCAGCGGGACCCCAGCTCCTACGAGCAGTACTTC. This encodes CASRMYTQRDPSSYEQYF.

This clone has only a few counts. The CDR3 here is CASSVRRTSGVAYNEQFF. CDR3 coding DNA: TGTGCCAGCAGCGTGAGAAGGACTAGCGGGGTGGCCTACAATGAGCAGTTCTTC. J is TRBJ2-1 and V is TRBV9; 12 bases align to TRBD2. This CDR3 comprises 18 residues. V dropped 2 bases and J dropped 2; count of bases not matched to a gene: 8. Per germline, CDR1 SGDLS and CDR2 YYNGEE.

The V gene is TRBV9, the J gene TRBJ2-7; 11 nucleotides align to TRBD2. V shed 0 bases, J shed 4 bases, and the junction held 3 bases outside the gene matches. The CDR3 has 15 amino acids. CDR1 and CDR2 (germline): SGDLS, YYNGEE. The CDR3 loop reads CASSVGLAGTYEQYF. The DNA for the CDR3 is TGTGCCAGCAGCGTAGGACTAGCGGGAACGTACGAGCAGTACTTC.

Of note for this clone: Additional DNA sequences in this sample encode the identical CDR3. The chain combines TRBV18 with TRBJ1-4; no clear D. Germline V gene data show CDR1 as KGHSH and CDR2 as LQKENI. The CDR3 runs 15 residues. Trimming stripped 0 bases from V and 7 bases from J, with 12 bases between. The CDR3 loop reads CASSPPTGVGEKLFF. CDR3 DNA: TGTGCCAGCTCACCACCTACGGGAGTAGGTGAAAAACTGTTTTTT.

The rearrangement links TRBV2 to TRBJ1-1, with TRBD1 matching 9 bases. This CDR3 has 13 amino acids. The J segment lost 3 bases and the V segment lost 9 bases, leaving 5 bases of the junction unmatched. Germline CDR1 and CDR2: SNHLY and FYNNEI. CDR3 bases: TGTGCCAGAATGACAGGGGGTTACACTGAAGCTTTCTTT. This codes for CARMTGGYTEAFF.

The V gene is TRBV4-2, the J gene TRBJ1-6; TRBD1 agrees at 7 bases. Germline CDR1 and CDR2: LGHNA and YNFKEQ. The CDR3 contains 15 residues. V shed 4 bases and J 7 bases; nucleotides not matched to a gene: 7. CDR3 protein: CASSRSGTANSPLHF. For the CDR3, the DNA is TGTGCCAGCAGCCGGTCCGGGACAGCAAATTCACCCCTCCACTTT.

The sample holds one count of this clone. The rearrangement uses TRBV2 and TRBJ2-6, with 8 nucleotides matching TRBD2. The CDR3 consists of 15 residues. Germline V gives CDR1 SNHLY, CDR2 FYNNEI. CDR3 nucleotides: TGTGCAATGCACCGGGGGGGCTCTGGGGCCAACGTCCTGACTTTC. This gives the protein CAMHRGGSGANVLTF.

The chain carries TRBV4-2 and TRBJ2-2; TRBD2 agrees at 14 bases. This CDR3 spans 23 amino acids. V was clipped by 0 bases and J by 3 bases; unmatched bases: 18. Germline CDR1 LGHNA, CDR2 YNFKEQ. Here the CDR3 DNA reads TGTGCCAGCAGCCAAGAGCGGGGACCGTCCGGACTAGCGGGAGGTTTGGACACCGGGGAGCTGTTTTTT. It specifies CASSQERGPSGLAGGLDTGELFF.

V usage is TRBV7-9 and J usage is TRBJ2-3; 8 bases align to TRBD2. Per the germline V gene, CDR1 is SEHNR and CDR2 is FQNEAQ (reference sequence). The trim removed 2 bases at V and 3 bases at J, leaving 4 bases unmatched. The CDR3 is 15 residues long. The CDR3, as DNA: TGTGCCAGCAGCTTAACGGGCGGGAGGACAGATACGCAGTATTTT. Encoded protein: CASSLTGGRTDTQYF.

CDR3 nucleotide sequence: TGCGCCAGCAGTCTAACAGACAGCCGAAACACCATATATTTT. Translating gives CASSLTDSRNTIYF. The chain combines TRBV5-1 with TRBJ1-3; maybe TRBD1 (5 bases). The germline gives CDR1 SGHRS, CDR2 YFSETQ. This CDR3 is built from 14 residues. V gave up 5 bases and J gave up 5 bases, with 14 bases separating them.

This clone was found a few times. V usage is TRBV13 and J usage is TRBJ2-4; the D gene is possibly TRBD2 (6 bases). The CDR3 contains 14 residues. V gave up 3 bases and J gave up 7 bases, with 13 bases separating them. CDR1 and CDR2 (germline): PRHDT, FYEKMQ (reference sequence). DNA of the CDR3: TGTGCCAGCAGCTTCTCGGTACGGGGGAACATTCAGTACTTC. Residues: CASSFSVRGNIQYF. Variable domain in full (rest from reference TRBV13 and TRBJ2-4): AAGVIQSPRHLIKEKRETATLKCYPIPRHDTVYWYQQGPGQDPQFLISFYEKMQSDKGSIPDRFSAQQFSDYHSELNMSSLELGDSALYFCASSFSVRGNIQYFGAGTRLSVL.